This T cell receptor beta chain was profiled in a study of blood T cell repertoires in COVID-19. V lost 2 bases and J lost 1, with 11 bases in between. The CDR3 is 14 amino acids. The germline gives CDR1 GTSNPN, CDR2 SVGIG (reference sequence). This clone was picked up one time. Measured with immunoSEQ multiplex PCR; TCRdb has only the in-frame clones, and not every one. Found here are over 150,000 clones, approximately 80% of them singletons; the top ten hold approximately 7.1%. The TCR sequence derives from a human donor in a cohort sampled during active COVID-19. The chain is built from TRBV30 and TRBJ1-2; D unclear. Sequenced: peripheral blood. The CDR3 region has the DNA TGTGCCTGGAGTCGCCCGGAGGTTAACTATGGCTACACCTTC. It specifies CAWSRPEVNYGYTF.